One and the same sample provided the 30 T cell receptor beta chains below, sequenced in a study of CD8 T cells in Susac syndrome. The authors reverse transcribed about 0.5 to 1 ug RNA with random hexamers. TCRdb reprocessed the immunoSEQ multiplex PCR reads via MiXCR and lists one record per CDR3 protein. This table holds around 170,000 distinct CDR3 sequences, roughly nine tenths found once. Sequencing used CD4+ T cells from PBMCs. These receptors were obtained from a human donor in good health.

This clonotype was seen only a few times. The chain combines TRBV14 with TRBJ2-2; D ambiguous. CDR1 is SGHDN, CDR2 FVKESK, per germline. V was trimmed by 0 bases and J by 9 bases, leaving 8 bases between them. The length of the CDR3 is 13 residues. CDR3 in amino acids: CASSQDRGRELFF. The CDR3, as DNA: TGTGCCAGCAGCCAAGATCGTGGGAGGGAGCTGTTTTTT.

The V and J genes are TRBV20-1 and TRBJ2-1; D possibly matches TRBD1 or TRBD2 (5 bases each). Germline-derived CDR1 and CDR2 are DFQATT and SNEGSKA (reference sequence). The CDR3 loop spans 14 amino acids. The V gene lost 4 bases and the J gene lost 1 base, with 11 bases spanning the gap. CDR3 in amino acids: CSAIVGVSYNEQFF. In nucleotides, the CDR3 is TGCAGTGCTATAGTGGGGGTTTCCTACAATGAGCAGTTCTTC.

This rearrangement joins TRBV4-1 to TRBJ1-2; TRBD1 might be the D (5 bases). The CDR3 length is 14 residues. V shed 0 bases and J shed 4 bases, with 9 bases lying between them. Germline values: CDR1 MGHRA, CDR2 YSYEKL. CDR3 sequence reads: CASSQDRTGYGYTF. Here the CDR3 DNA reads TGCGCCAGCAGCCAAGATCGCACAGGCTATGGCTACACCTTC.

This chain links TRBV20-1 with TRBJ1-1; weak D call: TRBD1 (6 bases). Trimming removed 5 bases from V and 3 bases from J, with 13 bases in between. CDR3 length equals 13 residues. Looked up from germline, CDR1 is DFQATT and CDR2 is SNEGSKA (reference sequence). The CDR3, as DNA: TGCAGTGCTGGGGGCCTTTCCGACACTGAAGCTTTCTTT. Translated, it gives CSAGGLSDTEAFF.

The J gene is TRBJ2-7, the V gene TRBV11-2, with 10 positions matching TRBD2. In germline, CDR1 is SGHAT, CDR2 FQNNGV. The CDR3 totals 16 residues. After removal of 5 bases from V and 0 bases from J, the junction contained 7 bases not matched to a gene. CDR3 sequence reads: CASSLLAGTNSYEQYF. In nucleotides, the CDR3 is TGTGCCAGCAGCCTACTAGCGGGGACGAACTCCTACGAGCAGTACTTC.

The chain couples TRBV7-3 to TRBJ2-3; D gene uncertain. There are 14 residues in the CDR3. In germline, CDR1 is SGHTA, CDR2 FQGTGA. The V gene lost 5 bases and the J gene lost 2 bases, with 11 bases spanning the gap. CDR3 DNA sequence: TGTGCCAGCAGCCCCGACCGATACACAGATACGCAGTATTTT. Translating gives CASSPDRYTDTQYF.

The chain recombines TRBV28 with TRBJ2-7, with D uncertain. The CDR3 totals 11 residues. Germline values: CDR1 MDHEN, CDR2 SYDVKM. With 6 bases removed from V and 3 bases from J, the gap between germline ends came to 6 bases. CDR3 protein: CASRVDYEQYF. The CDR3 bases are TGTGCCAGCAGAGTCGACTACGAGCAGTACTTC.

The chain is built from TRBV7-2 and TRBJ1-5; D gene uncertain. The CDR3 sequence is 13 residues long. V was clipped by 4 bases and J by 7 bases, with 11 bases between them. Germline V gene lookup returns CDR1 SGHTA and CDR2 FQGNSA. The CDR3 DNA reads TGTGCCAGCAGCTGGGCTCAAGCGCAGCCCCAGCATTTT. It yields the protein CASSWAQAQPQHF.

The genes are TRBV20-1 and TRBJ2-5, with TRBD2 matching 8 bases. CDR3 length: 15 amino acids. The V gene's germline CDR1 is DFQATT and CDR2 SNEGSKA (reference sequence). Germline trimming cut 5 bases from V and 3 bases from J; bases unmatched to any gene: 11. DNA for the CDR3: TGCAGTGCTGACCCCAGGGAGCGGGGGAAAGAGACCCAGTACTTC. Protein product: CSADPRERGKETQYF.

The chain employs TRBV19 and TRBJ2-3, with 11 bases lining up with TRBD1. Germline trimming cut 7 bases from V and 5 bases from J; bases unmatched to any gene: 8. Germline CDR1 and CDR2: LNHDA and SQIVND (reference sequence). This CDR3 comprises 15 residues. CDR3 region: CASTQDRGLGDTQYF. As DNA, the CDR3 is TGTGCCAGTACCCAGGACAGGGGGCTAGGAGATACGCAGTATTTT.

The V gene is TRBV5-4, the J gene TRBJ2-1; 7 bases are a match to TRBD2. Germline CDR1 and CDR2: SGHNT and YYREEE (reference sequence). Germline trimming cut 6 bases from V and 3 bases from J; bases unmatched to any gene: 12. The CDR3 extends over 16 amino acids. As DNA, the CDR3 is TGTGCCAGCACCATCGGGGGGATTACCTACTACAATGAGCAGTTCTTC. Translating gives CASTIGGITYYNEQFF.

This clonotype was found a few times. V is TRBV29-1 and J is TRBJ2-3; a weak D match, TRBD1 (6 bases). The CDR3 loop spans 14 amino acids. Trimming pared 6 bases from V and 2 bases from J, leaving 15 bases between. Germline values: CDR1 SQVTM, CDR2 ANQGSEA. CDR3 residues: CSVVRDTSTDTQYF. CDR3 nucleotides: TGCAGCGTAGTTCGGGACACCTCCACAGATACGCAGTATTTT.

The V gene is TRBV5-1, the J gene TRBJ1-1; no reliable D call. V lost 4 bases, J lost 4 bases, and 8 bases lay in between. Germline V gene lookup returns CDR1 SGHRS and CDR2 YFSETQ. The CDR3 length is 12 residues. The CDR3: CASSTDTTEAFF. The CDR3 bases are TGCGCCAGCAGCACAGACACCACTGAAGCTTTCTTT.

J is TRBJ2-7 and V is TRBV19, with TRBD1 matching over 9 bases. CDR3 length equals 14 residues. Looked up from germline, CDR1 is LNHDA and CDR2 is SQIVND (reference sequence). After removal of 7 bases from V and 3 bases from J, the junction contained 7 bases not matched to a gene. The DNA of the CDR3 is TGTGCCAGTACCGGGGGACAGGGAATCTACGAGCAGTACTTC. It translates to CASTGGQGIYEQYF. The whole variable domain, remainder taken from reference TRBV19 and TRBJ2-7, is DGGITQSPKYLFRKEGQNVTLSCEQNLNHDAMYWYRQDPGQGLRLIYYSQIVNDFQKGDIAEGYSVSREKKESFPLTVTSAQKNPTAFYLCASTGGQGIYEQYFGPGTRLTVT.

CDR3 protein: CASSQTGIGNQPQHF. CDR3 sequence (DNA): TGCGCCAGCAGCCAGACAGGGATTGGGAATCAGCCCCAGCATTTT. This sequence joins TRBV5-1 and TRBJ1-5; 7 bases map to TRBD1. The germline CDR1 and CDR2 sequences are SGHRS and YFSETQ. CDR3 size: 15 residues. Unmatched junction bases numbered 8, after V lost 4 bases and J lost 4 bases. The full variable domain, with the rest looked up from reference TRBV5-1 and TRBJ1-5, is KAGVTQTPRYLIKTRGQQVTLSCSPISGHRSVSWYQQTPGQGLQFLFEYFSETQRNKGNFPGRFSGRQFSNSRSEMNVSTLELGDSALYLCASSQTGIGNQPQHFGDGTRLSIL.

J is TRBJ2-1 and V is TRBV9; 7 bases map to TRBD1. The CDR3 sequence is 15 residues long. The junction had 9 bases not matched to a gene; V was cut back by 4 bases and J by 5 bases. Germline lookup yields CDR1 SGDLS and CDR2 YYNGEE. The CDR3 region is CASSSWTGPDNEQFF. The CDR3 bases are TGTGCCAGCAGCTCATGGACAGGCCCGGACAATGAGCAGTTCTTC.

V is TRBV20-1 and J is TRBJ1-4, with TRBD1 matching over 9 bases. The CDR3 has 14 amino acids. The germline CDR1 and CDR2 sequences are DFQATT and SNEGSKA (reference sequence). The junction had 2 bases not matched to a gene; V was cut back by 0 bases and J by 6 bases. CDR3 loop: CSARDRTGDEKLFF. CDR3 coding DNA: TGCAGTGCTAGAGACCGGACAGGGGATGAAAAACTGTTTTTT.

V gene TRBV24-1 combines with J gene TRBJ2-5, with D unclear. The CDR3 is 15 residues long. Germline CDR1 and CDR2: KGHDR and SFDVKD. The ends were cut back, 4 bases at V and 5 bases at J, with 16 bases in the middle. CDR3 amino acids: CATSDPTLTGETQYF. For the CDR3, the DNA is TGTGCCACCAGTGACCCGACTCTTACCGGGGAGACCCAGTACTTC.

The CDR3 loop reads CASSGDRGGYGYTF. CDR3 DNA sequence: TGTGCCAGCAGTGGGGACAGGGGTGGATATGGCTACACCTTC. The gene calls are TRBV2 and TRBJ1-2, with 10 bases aligning to TRBD1. Trimming removed 4 bases from V and 5 bases from J; junction bases left unmatched: 4. CDR3 size: 14 residues. Germline CDR1 and CDR2: SNHLY and FYNNEI.

V gene TRBV29-1 combines with J gene TRBJ2-3; 10 bases align to TRBD1. The V gene end was trimmed by 6 bases and the J gene end by 6 bases; junction bases not matched to a gene: 6. Germline assignment: CDR1 SQVTM and CDR2 ANQGSEA. The CDR3 has 13 residues. CDR3 nucleotides: TGCAGCGTCGACAGGGGGCTTCCGGATACGCAGTATTTT. Translated: CSVDRGLPDTQYF.

The chain uses TRBV7-2 and TRBJ1-6; D remains ambiguous. V gave up 5 bases and J gave up 4 bases, with 9 bases separating them. CDR3 length: 14 amino acids. Germline V gene lookup returns CDR1 SGHTA and CDR2 FQGNSA. Here the CDR3 reads CASSIEQYNSPLHF. The CDR3 DNA follows: TGTGCCAGCAGCATCGAACAATATAATTCACCCCTCCACTTT.

The V call is TRBV10-1, the J call TRBJ2-1; the match to TRBD1 covers 10 bases. J lost 4 bases, V lost 3 bases, and 6 bases had no gene match. The CDR3 runs to 16 residues. Germline V gene sequence: CDR1 WNHNN, CDR2 SYGVQD (reference sequence). CDR3 protein: CASSDSRDRGYNEQFF. The CDR3 DNA is TGCGCCAGCAGTGATTCCCGGGACAGGGGATACAATGAGCAGTTCTTC.

The V call is TRBV7-2, the J call TRBJ2-5; no definite D call. CDR3 size: 14 residues. V lost 5 bases, J lost 5 bases, and 15 bases lay in between. Germline-derived CDR1 and CDR2 are SGHTA and FQGNSA. In DNA, the CDR3 is TGTGCCAGCAGCCGAGAGGCACTCCGGGAGACCCAGTACTTC. It yields the protein CASSREALRETQYF.

The chain combines TRBV11-1 with TRBJ2-5, with D uncertain. The CDR3 has 15 amino acids. V dropped 5 bases and J dropped 0 bases, with 13 bases sitting between them. The germline V gene has CDR1 SGHAT and CDR2 FQDESV (reference sequence). In DNA form, the CDR3 reads TGTGCCAGCAGCGTAGACCTGGGGTACCAAGAGACCCAGTACTTC. Translated, it gives CASSVDLGYQETQYF.

A few counts support this clonotype. J is TRBJ1-1 and V is TRBV29-1, with 8 positions matching TRBD1. This CDR3 is built from 12 residues. Germline V CDR1 and CDR2: SQVTM, ANQGSEA. The V gene end was trimmed by 7 bases and the J gene end by 2 bases; junction bases not matched to a gene: 3. The CDR3 protein is CSAGQGNTEAFF. In DNA form, the CDR3 reads TGCAGCGCCGGACAGGGAAACACTGAAGCTTTCTTT.

The rearrangement joins TRBV12-3 or TRBV12-4 to TRBJ2-1; D may be TRBD1 (6 bases). V lost 7 bases, J lost 0 bases, and 10 bases lay in between. This CDR3 comprises 14 residues. The CDR3 bases are TGTGCCAGCACCACAGGGAGCTCCTACAATGAGCAGTTCTTC. It yields the protein CASTTGSSYNEQFF.

The table lists this clonotype with a count of one. The gene calls are TRBV9 and TRBJ2-7; D call uncertain. V gave up 1 base and J gave up 13 bases, with 18 bases separating them. Germline V gene data show CDR1 as SGDLS and CDR2 as YYNGEE. This CDR3 comprises 13 residues. The CDR3 loop reads CASSVSPASAFYF. CDR3 bases: TGTGCCAGCAGCGTAAGTCCCGCGTCCGCTTTCTACTTC.

The rearrangement links TRBV6-6 to TRBJ1-5; D perhaps matches TRBD1 (5 bases). Germline lookup yields CDR1 MNHNY and CDR2 SVGAGI (reference sequence). This CDR3 is built from 15 residues. Trimming pared 2 bases from V and 2 bases from J, leaving 10 bases between. The CDR3 DNA follows: TGTGCCAGCAGTTACGACGGGGGTGGCAATCAGCCCCAGCATTTT. It specifies CASSYDGGGNQPQHF.

The CDR3 bases are TGTGCCAGCAGTTACGCAGCCTTCGGGGGGAATGAGCAGTTCTTC. The encoded protein is CASSYAAFGGNEQFF. V gene TRBV6-2 or TRBV6-3 combines with J gene TRBJ2-1; 7 bases are shared with TRBD2. Germline V CDR1 and CDR2: MNHEY, SVGEGT. The ends lost 2 bases at V and 7 bases at J; junction bases unmatched: 8. The CDR3 is made up of 15 amino acids.

The V call is TRBV3-1, the J call TRBJ2-5; 9 bases agree with TRBD1. CDR3 length equals 14 residues. The germline gives CDR1 LGHDT, CDR2 YNNKEL (reference sequence). J lost 5 bases, V lost 4 bases, and 5 bases had no gene match. The CDR3 spells CASSRTGGWETQYF. CDR3 in DNA: TGTGCCAGCAGCCGCACAGGGGGCTGGGAGACCCAGTACTTC.